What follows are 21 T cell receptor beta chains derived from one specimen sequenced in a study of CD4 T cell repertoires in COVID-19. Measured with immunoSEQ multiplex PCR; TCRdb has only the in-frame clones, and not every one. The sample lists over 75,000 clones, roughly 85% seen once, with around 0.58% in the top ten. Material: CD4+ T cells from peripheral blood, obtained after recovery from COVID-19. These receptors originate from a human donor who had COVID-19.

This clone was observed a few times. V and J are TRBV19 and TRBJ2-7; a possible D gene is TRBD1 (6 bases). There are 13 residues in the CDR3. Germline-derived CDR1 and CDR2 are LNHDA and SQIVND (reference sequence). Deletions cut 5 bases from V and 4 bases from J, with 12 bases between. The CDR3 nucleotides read TGTGCCAGTAGTGGCGTCAGGGGATACGAGCAGTACTTC. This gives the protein CASSGVRGYEQYF.

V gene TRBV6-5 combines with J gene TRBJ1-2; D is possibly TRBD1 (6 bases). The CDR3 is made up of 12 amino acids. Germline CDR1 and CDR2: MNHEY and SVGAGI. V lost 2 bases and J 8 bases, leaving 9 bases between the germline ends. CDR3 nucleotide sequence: TGTGCCAGCAGTTACGGGGGGGCGGGCTACACCTTC. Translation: CASSYGGAGYTF.

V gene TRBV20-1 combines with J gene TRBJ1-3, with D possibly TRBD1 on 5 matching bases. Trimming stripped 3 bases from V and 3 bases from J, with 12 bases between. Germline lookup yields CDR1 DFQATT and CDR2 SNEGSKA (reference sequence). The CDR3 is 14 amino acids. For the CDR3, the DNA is TGCAGTGCTAGTATGGGGCGAGGTGGAAACACCATATATTTT. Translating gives CSASMGRGGNTIYF.

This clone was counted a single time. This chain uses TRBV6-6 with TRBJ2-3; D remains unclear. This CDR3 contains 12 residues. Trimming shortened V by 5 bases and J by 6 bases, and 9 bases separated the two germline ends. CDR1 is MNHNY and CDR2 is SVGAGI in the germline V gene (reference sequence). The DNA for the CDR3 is TGTGCCAGCAGTCAAAGCAGTGATACGCAGTATTTT. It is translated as CASSQSSDTQYF.

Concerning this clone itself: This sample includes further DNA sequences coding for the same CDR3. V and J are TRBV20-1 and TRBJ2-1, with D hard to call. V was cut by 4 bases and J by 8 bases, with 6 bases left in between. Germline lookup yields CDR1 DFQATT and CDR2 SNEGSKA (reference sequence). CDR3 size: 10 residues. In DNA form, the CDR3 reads TGCAGTGCTAATGGGTATGAGCAGTTCTTC. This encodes CSANGYEQFF.

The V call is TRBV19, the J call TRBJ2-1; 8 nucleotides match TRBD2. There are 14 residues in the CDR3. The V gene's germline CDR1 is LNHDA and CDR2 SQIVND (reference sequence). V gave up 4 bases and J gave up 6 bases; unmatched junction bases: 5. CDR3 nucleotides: TGTGCCAGTAGTAACAGCGGGGGTGTCAATGAGCAGTTCTTC. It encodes CASSNSGGVNEQFF.

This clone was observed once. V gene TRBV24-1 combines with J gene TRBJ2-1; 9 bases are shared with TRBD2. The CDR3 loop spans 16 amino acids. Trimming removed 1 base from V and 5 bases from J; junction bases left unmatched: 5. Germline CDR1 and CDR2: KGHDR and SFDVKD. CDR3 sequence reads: CATSDFATSGHNEQFF. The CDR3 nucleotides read TGTGCCACCAGTGATTTCGCGACTAGCGGACACAATGAGCAGTTCTTC.

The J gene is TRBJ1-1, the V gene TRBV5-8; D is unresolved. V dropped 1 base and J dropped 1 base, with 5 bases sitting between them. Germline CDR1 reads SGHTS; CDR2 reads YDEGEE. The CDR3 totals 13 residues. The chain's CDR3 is CASSLSKNTEAFF. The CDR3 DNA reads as TGTGCCAGCAGCTTGTCTAAGAACACTGAAGCTTTCTTT.

CDR3 sequence (DNA): TGCGCCAGCAGCAAGACGATAACAGGGGGCGAGAACACCGGGGAGCTGTTTTTT. Residues: CASSKTITGGENTGELFF. V and J are TRBV5-1 and TRBJ2-2, with 9 bases identical to TRBD1. This CDR3 has 18 amino acids. With 4 bases clipped from V and 1 base from J, the junction kept 11 bases outside the gene matches. The germline V gene encodes CDR1 SGHRS and CDR2 YFSETQ.

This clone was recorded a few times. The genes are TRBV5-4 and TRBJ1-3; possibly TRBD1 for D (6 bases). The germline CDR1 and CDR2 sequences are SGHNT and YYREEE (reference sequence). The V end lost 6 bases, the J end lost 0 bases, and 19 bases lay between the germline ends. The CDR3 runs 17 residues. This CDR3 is CASTNGGPAASGNTIYF. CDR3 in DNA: TGTGCCAGCACCAACGGGGGGCCCGCCGCCTCTGGAAACACCATATATTTT.

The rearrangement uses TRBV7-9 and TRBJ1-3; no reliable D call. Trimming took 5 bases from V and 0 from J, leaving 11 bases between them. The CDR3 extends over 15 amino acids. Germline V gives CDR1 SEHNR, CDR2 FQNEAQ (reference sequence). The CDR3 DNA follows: TGTGCCAGCAGCCCAGGACCGGGCTCTGGAAACACCATATATTTT. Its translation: CASSPGPGSGNTIYF.

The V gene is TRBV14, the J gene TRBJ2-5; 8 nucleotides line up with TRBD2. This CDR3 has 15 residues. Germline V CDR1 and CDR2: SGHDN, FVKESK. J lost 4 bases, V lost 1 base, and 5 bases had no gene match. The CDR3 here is CASSQVLAGGETQYF. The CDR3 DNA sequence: TGTGCCAGCAGCCAAGTACTGGCGGGAGGAGAGACCCAGTACTTC.

CDR3 bases: TGTGCCAGCAGTGAACATGTGGCCTACACCTTC. Translation gives CASSEHVAYTF. V and J are TRBV6-1 and TRBJ1-2; D remains ambiguous. The CDR3 has 11 amino acids. Trimming removed 2 bases at V and 10 bases at J, with 8 bases between. CDR1 is MNHNS and CDR2 is SASEGT in the germline V gene.

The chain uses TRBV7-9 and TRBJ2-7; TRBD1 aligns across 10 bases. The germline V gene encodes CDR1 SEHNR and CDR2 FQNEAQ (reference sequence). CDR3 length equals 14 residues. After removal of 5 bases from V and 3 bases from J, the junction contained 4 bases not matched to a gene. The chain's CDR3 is CASSPGTGDYEQYF. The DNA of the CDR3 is TGTGCCAGCAGCCCCGGGACAGGGGACTACGAGCAGTACTTC. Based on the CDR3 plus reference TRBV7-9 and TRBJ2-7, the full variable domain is DTGVSQNPRHKITKRGQNVTFRCDPISEHNRLYWYRQTLGQGPEFLTYFQNEAQLEKSRLLSDRFSAERPKGSFSTLEIQRTEQGDSAMYLCASSPGTGDYEQYFGPGTRLTVT.

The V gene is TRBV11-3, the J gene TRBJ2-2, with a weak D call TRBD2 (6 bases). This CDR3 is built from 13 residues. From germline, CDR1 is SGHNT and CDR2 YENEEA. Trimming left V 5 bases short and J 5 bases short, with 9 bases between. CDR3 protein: CASSVRGTGELFF. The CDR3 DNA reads TGTGCCAGCAGCGTCCGGGGGACCGGGGAGCTGTTTTTT.

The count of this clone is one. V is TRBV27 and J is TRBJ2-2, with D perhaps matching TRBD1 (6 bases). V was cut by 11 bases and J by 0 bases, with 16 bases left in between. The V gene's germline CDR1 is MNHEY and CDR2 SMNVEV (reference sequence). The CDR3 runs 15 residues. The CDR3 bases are TGTGCCGTTAGAGGGGGACCTTCGAACACCGGGGAGCTGTTTTTT. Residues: CAVRGGPSNTGELFF.

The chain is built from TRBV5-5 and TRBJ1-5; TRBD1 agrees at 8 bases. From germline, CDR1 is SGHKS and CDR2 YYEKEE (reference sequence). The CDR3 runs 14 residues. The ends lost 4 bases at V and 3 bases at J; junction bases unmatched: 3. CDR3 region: CASSGGQDNQPQHF. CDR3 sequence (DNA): TGTGCCAGCAGCGGGGGACAGGACAATCAGCCCCAGCATTTT.

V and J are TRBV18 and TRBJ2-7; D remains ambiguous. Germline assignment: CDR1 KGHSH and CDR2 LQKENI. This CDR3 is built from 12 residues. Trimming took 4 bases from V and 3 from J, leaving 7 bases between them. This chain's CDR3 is CASSLPNYEQYF. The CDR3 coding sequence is TGTGCCAGCTCACTCCCGAACTACGAGCAGTACTTC.

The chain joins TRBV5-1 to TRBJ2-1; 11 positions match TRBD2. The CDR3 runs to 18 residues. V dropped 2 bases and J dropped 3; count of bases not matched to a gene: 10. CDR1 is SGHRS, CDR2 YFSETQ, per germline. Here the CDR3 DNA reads TGCGCCAGCAGCTTTTGGCTAGCGGGAGGAGGTGGCTACAATGAGCAGTTCTTC. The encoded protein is CASSFWLAGGGGYNEQFF.

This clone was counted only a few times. The CDR3 DNA follows: TGTGCCAGCAGTATAAGACAGGGGGCCTACGAGCAGTACTTC. It translates to CASSIRQGAYEQYF. This sequence joins TRBV27 and TRBJ2-7; 9 nucleotides match TRBD1. CDR1 is MNHEY and CDR2 is SMNVEV in the germline V gene (reference sequence). The junction had 4 bases not matched to a gene; V was cut back by 5 bases and J by 2 bases. The CDR3 totals 14 residues.

The CDR3 DNA reads TGTGCCAGCAGCCCCCAGCGGGCTAGTTCCTTGGGAGAGACCCAGTACTTC. It codes for CASSPQRASSLGETQYF. The chain couples TRBV3-1 (or the pseudogene TRBV3-2) to TRBJ2-5; D perhaps matches TRBD2 (6 bases). CDR3 length equals 17 residues. V was trimmed by 4 bases and J by 4 bases, leaving 22 bases between them. CDR1 is LGHDT, CDR2 YNNKEL, per germline (reference sequence).